Each of the 4 T cell receptor beta chains below was sequenced from the same sample in a study of T-cell memory formation after mild COVID-19. Using its own MiXCR run on the 5' RACE reads, TCRdb lists one record per CDR3 protein. The sample comprises hundreds of thousands of distinct CDR3 sequences, less than 25% of which are singletons, and approximately 8.4% rests with the top ten. The sample was PBMCs or a T cell subset sorted from them (not recorded which). The origin of the receptors is an adult woman who had mild COVID-19 (a few samples of this study predate the infection). Cell type and time point are not known.

A single count supports this clonotype. The V call is TRBV15, the J call TRBJ1-6; TRBD1 matches at 10 bases. CDR1 is LNHNV and CDR2 is YYDKDF in the germline V gene (reference sequence). The CDR3 has 19 amino acids. The V segment lost 1 base and the J segment 5 bases; nucleotides outside the gene matches: 11. CDR3 coding DNA: TGTGCCACCAGCAGAGGGTTTTTGGACAGGGGGGTAGATAATTCACCCCTCCACTTT. Amino acids: CATSRGFLDRGVDNSPLHF.

This chain uses TRBV5-1 with TRBJ2-5; 7 positions match TRBD1. There are 13 residues in the CDR3. The J segment lost 7 bases and the V segment lost 3 bases, leaving 6 bases of the junction unmatched. Germline CDR1 reads SGHRS; CDR2 reads YFSETQ. The CDR3 DNA sequence: TGCGCCAGCAGCTACGAGGGGGCAGCGACCCAGTACTTC. Translating gives CASSYEGAATQYF.

This chain uses TRBV7-6 with TRBJ2-5; 7 bases are shared with TRBD1. V dropped 1 base and J dropped 3; count of bases not matched to a gene: 5. CDR3 length: 15 amino acids. CDR1 SGHVS and CDR2 FNYEAQ come from the germline V gene. CDR3 protein: CASSLDFQGEETQYF. Here the CDR3 DNA reads TGTGCCAGCAGCTTAGATTTCCAGGGGGAAGAGACCCAGTACTTC.

The V and J genes are TRBV5-6 and TRBJ1-4; no clear D gene. This CDR3 has 12 residues. Per the germline V gene, CDR1 is SGHDT and CDR2 is YYEEEE. With 6 bases removed from V and 8 bases from J, the gap between germline ends came to 11 bases. The DNA for the CDR3 is TGTGCCAGCAACCACGGGTCAGAAAAACTGTTTTTT. As protein: CASNHGSEKLFF.